One and the same sample provided the 24 T cell receptor beta chains below, sequenced in a study of blood T cell repertoires in COVID-19. TCRdb's table, derived via immunoSEQ multiplex PCR, lists solely in-frame clones and lacks some. The repertoire holds roughly 230,000 clones, approximately 88% seen once, with 0.7% in the top ten. The source material was peripheral blood. Receptors originate from a human donor in a cohort sampled during active COVID-19.

This chain connects TRBV27 to TRBJ2-3; TRBD2 might be the D (6 bases). The CDR3 is made up of 15 amino acids. Germline V gene lookup returns CDR1 MNHEY and CDR2 SMNVEV (reference sequence). The ends were cut back, 4 bases at V and 0 bases at J, with 11 bases in the middle. The CDR3 DNA reads as TGTGCCAGCAGTTCCCGGGGGACTAGCACAGATACGCAGTATTTT. Protein: CASSSRGTSTDTQYF.

The J gene is TRBJ2-1, the V gene TRBV7-2; 7 bases map to TRBD2. The germline gives CDR1 SGHTA, CDR2 FQGNSA. The V segment lost 6 bases and the J segment 1 base; nucleotides outside the gene matches: 9. The CDR3 extends over 16 amino acids. The CDR3 DNA follows: TGTGCCAGCAGTCCTTTCCGGGGGGTTTCCTACAATGAGCAGTTCTTC. Protein product: CASSPFRGVSYNEQFF.

The gene calls are TRBV15 and TRBJ2-7, with D possibly matching TRBD1 (5 bases). V was cut by 3 bases and J by 6 bases, with 9 bases left in between. The CDR3 is 12 residues long. Germline lookup yields CDR1 LNHNV and CDR2 YYDKDF (reference sequence). The CDR3 nucleotides read TGTGCCACCAGCAGGACAGCGTCCGAGCAGTACTTC. It specifies CATSRTASEQYF.

This chain connects TRBV4-3 to TRBJ1-2; maybe TRBD1 (6 bases). This CDR3 has 14 residues. V shed 0 bases and J shed 4 bases, with 9 bases lying between them. Per germline, CDR1 LGHNA and CDR2 YSLEER. The CDR3 DNA follows: TGCGCCAGCAGCCAAGAGACAGGAATCTATGGCTACACCTTC. Translating gives CASSQETGIYGYTF.

The sample holds one count of this clone. The chain joins TRBV7-2 to TRBJ1-2, with D tentatively TRBD1 (5 bases). CDR1 SGHTA and CDR2 FQGNSA come from the germline V gene. The CDR3 is made up of 14 amino acids. V was trimmed by 4 bases and J by 8 bases, leaving 17 bases between them. As DNA, the CDR3 is TGTGCCAGCAGCTCGACCGGGACTTATCGGGGCTACACCTTC. Protein sequence: CASSSTGTYRGYTF.

DNA for the CDR3: TGTGCCAGCAGCGTAGCCGGACAGGGAGTATCCTACAATGAGCAGTTCTTC. Encoded protein: CASSVAGQGVSYNEQFF. The J gene is TRBJ2-1, the V gene TRBV9; 8 bases align to TRBD1. Trimming took 0 bases from V and 1 from J; bases not matched to a gene: 6. The CDR3 is 17 amino acids. Germline CDR1 SGDLS, CDR2 YYNGEE.

V gene TRBV5-4 combines with J gene TRBJ1-1; 9 bases align to TRBD1. Germline CDR1 and CDR2: SGHNT and YYREEE (reference sequence). The V and J ends lost 0 bases and 10 bases, in that order; junction bases with no gene match: 4. The CDR3 sequence is 13 residues long. The CDR3 DNA sequence: TGTGCCAGCAGCTTGGGGGACAGGGAGGTAGCTTTCTTT. Residues: CASSLGDREVAFF.

This clone has just a few counts. This chain joins TRBV7-3 and TRBJ2-1; 10 nucleotides match TRBD2. The CDR3 contains 16 residues. V dropped 6 bases and J dropped 4; count of bases not matched to a gene: 9. The V gene's germline CDR1 is SGHTA and CDR2 FQGTGA. In nucleotides, the CDR3 is TGTGCCAGCAGTTCCAGCGGGAGGGGAGGGTACAATGAGCAGTTCTTC. This codes for CASSSSGRGGYNEQFF.

This clone was counted at least ten times. The chain joins TRBV4-3 to TRBJ1-5; 9 bases are shared with TRBD1. Germline V gives CDR1 LGHNA, CDR2 YSLEER. This CDR3 comprises 15 residues. V dropped 2 bases and J dropped 7; count of bases not matched to a gene: 6. Here the CDR3 reads CASSQNTGGDQPQHF. CDR3 sequence (DNA): TGCGCCAGCAGCCAAAACACAGGGGGCGACCAGCCCCAGCATTTT.

The J gene is TRBJ1-6, the V gene TRBV28; 11 bases align to TRBD1. In germline, CDR1 is MDHEN, CDR2 SYDVKM. The CDR3 is made up of 17 amino acids. Losses at the gene ends were 5 bases for V and 4 bases for J; bases not matched to a gene: 7. The CDR3 bases are TGTGCCAGCAGTCCCTCGGACAGGGGGCTTTATAATTCACCCCTCCACTTT. It encodes CASSPSDRGLYNSPLHF.

The V and J genes are TRBV9 and TRBJ2-1; D unresolved. Between the trimmed V and J ends, which lost 0 bases and 8 bases, there was a span of 9 bases. The CDR3 is made up of 13 amino acids. From germline, CDR1 is SGDLS and CDR2 YYNGEE. The CDR3 region is CASSVGPADEQFF. The CDR3, as DNA: TGTGCCAGCAGCGTAGGCCCGGCGGATGAGCAGTTCTTC.

In regard to this clone: Other DNA sequences of this sample code for an identical CDR3. The chain couples TRBV28 to TRBJ2-7; possibly TRBD2 for D (6 bases). The CDR3 is 12 residues long. Germline V gene lookup returns CDR1 MDHEN and CDR2 SYDVKM. V was cut by 8 bases and J by 0 bases, with 8 bases left in between. The DNA of the CDR3 is TGTGCCAGCGGGGGGACCTCCTACGAGCAGTACTTC. Protein product: CASGGTSYEQYF.

The J gene is TRBJ2-7, the V gene TRBV5-1; 9 bases agree with TRBD1. Trimming took 2 bases from V and 7 from J; bases not matched to a gene: 7. The germline CDR1 and CDR2 sequences are SGHRS and YFSETQ. This CDR3 is built from 14 residues. The CDR3 DNA is TGCGCCAGCAGCTTCGGGACAGGGAGCAGGGAGCAGTACTTC. Amino acids: CASSFGTGSREQYF.

The J gene is TRBJ2-4, the V gene TRBV27; D call uncertain. The CDR3 is 15 residues long. V lost 0 bases and J lost 8, with 14 bases in between. Germline CDR1 is MNHEY and CDR2 is SMNVEV (reference sequence). CDR3 coding DNA: TGTGCCAGCAGTTTATCGGGTTCTAGAACGGACATTCAGTACTTC. Translated: CASSLSGSRTDIQYF.

This clone was recorded only once. The rearrangement joins TRBV10-3 to TRBJ1-3; maybe TRBD1 (5 bases). The CDR3 loop spans 16 amino acids. Germline V lookup: CDR1 ENHRY, CDR2 SYGVKD. Trimming took 4 bases from V and 0 from J, leaving 13 bases between them. As DNA, the CDR3 is TGTGCCATCAGTGGTACACAGGCCTTCTCTGGAAACACCATATATTTT. The encoded protein is CAISGTQAFSGNTIYF.

The chain employs TRBV4-2 and TRBJ2-3, with 8 bases aligning to TRBD2. This CDR3 spans 16 amino acids. Losses at the gene ends were 2 bases for V and 4 bases for J; bases not matched to a gene: 8. CDR1 is LGHNA and CDR2 is YNFKEQ in the germline V gene. CDR3 sequence: CASSQTRGSGADTQYF. CDR3 in DNA: TGTGCCAGCAGCCAAACCCGGGGTAGCGGGGCAGATACGCAGTATTTT.

This chain connects TRBV27 to TRBJ1-3; tentatively, D is TRBD1 (5 bases). With 4 bases removed from V and 1 base from J, the gap between germline ends came to 20 bases. This CDR3 region has 18 residues. Germline lookup yields CDR1 MNHEY and CDR2 SMNVEV (reference sequence). The CDR3 reads CASSSLLTAGGSGNTIYF. Written as DNA, the CDR3 is TGTGCCAGCAGTTCCCTGTTGACGGCCGGGGGGTCTGGAAACACCATATATTTT.

Only one count was recorded for this clone. This chain uses TRBV10-3 with TRBJ1-4; 10 bases match TRBD1. The CDR3 is 15 residues long. V dropped 4 bases and J dropped 5; count of bases not matched to a gene: 4. Per the germline V gene, CDR1 is ENHRY and CDR2 is SYGVKD. CDR3 coding DNA: TGTGCCATCAGTGCTAGGGGACAGGGGAATGAAAAACTGTTTTTT. It codes for CAISARGQGNEKLFF.

The sample holds one count of this clone. The rearrangement joins TRBV7-8 to TRBJ1-4; D gene ambiguous. V was trimmed by 0 bases and J by 1 base, leaving 6 bases between them. Germline V gene sequence: CDR1 SGHVS, CDR2 FQNEAQ. This CDR3 is 15 amino acids long. The CDR3 is CASSLARVTNEKLFF. The CDR3 nucleotides are TGTGCCAGCAGCTTAGCGAGGGTAACTAATGAAAAACTGTTTTTT.

The CDR3 DNA sequence: TGTGCCACAAACAGGGTGACGACTGAAGCTTTCTTT. This sequence encodes CATNRVTTEAFF. This chain connects TRBV2 to TRBJ1-1, with D perhaps matching TRBD1 (6 bases). The CDR3 sequence is 12 residues long. The V end lost 10 bases, the J end lost 5 bases, and 14 bases lay between the germline ends. Germline V gene sequence: CDR1 SNHLY, CDR2 FYNNEI.

The chain joins TRBV3-1 (or the pseudogene TRBV3-2) to TRBJ2-7, with D possibly TRBD2 on 5 matching bases. The V end lost 4 bases, the J end lost 2 bases, and 12 bases lay between the germline ends. This CDR3 spans 14 amino acids. Germline V gene lookup returns CDR1 LGHDT and CDR2 YNNKEL (reference sequence). The DNA for the CDR3 is TGTGCCAGCAGCCCCGGGGTTAGAGCCTACGAGCAGTACTTC. Encoded protein: CASSPGVRAYEQYF.

In this sample, this clone turned up once. This chain links TRBV5-8 with TRBJ1-2; D is perhaps TRBD1 (5 bases). CDR1 SGHTS and CDR2 YDEGEE come from the germline V gene. V was trimmed by 4 bases and J by 3 bases, leaving 19 bases between them. The CDR3 is made up of 16 amino acids. In DNA, the CDR3 is TGTGCCAGCAGCCACTTGGGGGGGAACTCTTACTATGGCTACACCTTC. Translating gives CASSHLGGNSYYGYTF.

The rearrangement uses TRBV18 and TRBJ1-6, with D possibly being TRBD1 (5 bases). The V and J ends lost 3 bases and 6 bases respectively, with 9 bases between them. This CDR3 contains 14 residues. Germline V gives CDR1 KGHSH, CDR2 LQKENI. CDR3 in DNA: TGTGCCAGCTCACCCCGGGGGGGTAATTCACCCCTCCACTTT. This codes for CASSPRGGNSPLHF.

The V and J genes are TRBV24-1 and TRBJ2-7, with 8 bases fitting TRBD2. The length of the CDR3 is 14 residues. The germline V gene encodes CDR1 KGHDR and CDR2 SFDVKD. V shed 4 bases, J shed 3 bases, and the junction held 4 bases outside the gene matches. The CDR3 region is CATSEGSGNYEQYF. The CDR3 coding sequence is TGTGCCACCAGTGAGGGTAGCGGGAACTACGAGCAGTACTTC.